Below, one T cell receptor (beta chain) is given with its context. Antigen specificity is unknown. Sample barcodes and UMIs were carried by the TCR alpha and TCR beta cDNA libraries that 5'RACE generated with constant-segment primers. TCRdb redid the calling of the 5' RACE reads with MiXCR, one entry per CDR3 protein. The table has about 560,000 distinct CDR3 sequences, 20% to 25% seen once. These data come from a study of T-cell memory formation after mild COVID-19. About the study: Largely donor-specific TCR clusters were found.

Study-level points and caveats: Contracting CD8+ clones were enriched in EMRA, CD4+ mainly in CM and EM. Nothing showed for sure that second-wave clones peaking on day 37 were SARS-CoV-2 specific.

Germline V gene lookup returns CDR1 LNHDA and CDR2 SQIVND (reference sequence). The CDR3 extends over 15 amino acids. Trimming pared 5 bases from V and 0 bases from J, leaving 10 bases between. The rearrangement links TRBV19 to TRBJ1-4, with a tentative D call TRBD1 (5 bases). This TCR was sampled from an adult woman who had mild COVID-19 (a few samples of this study predate the infection). Cell type and time point are not known. Sequenced: PBMCs or a T cell subset sorted from them (not recorded which). The chain's CDR3 is CASSGTEATNEKLFF. CDR3 DNA: TGTGCCAGTAGTGGGACGGAGGCAACTAATGAAAAACTGTTTTTT.